The 31 T cell receptor beta chains below come from one sample, sequenced in a study of blood T cell repertoires in COVID-19 (dated by TCRdb to 2018 to 2021). To prepare the library, the immunoSEQ multiplex PCR assay was applied. What TCRdb holds here is the immuneACCESS table cut down to in-frame rearrangements. Part of the clones is not present; checked against another copy, under half of the missing clones reflect an unresolved V gene, and the others are unexplained. The sample has roughly 120,000 clones on record, around 68% of them singletons. The ten most abundant clones make up under 10% of the sample. Sequencing input: peripheral blood. These receptors originate from a woman aged 55 to 70 with acute or convalescent COVID-19.

A note on this clone: Other DNA sequences in the same sample also yield this CDR3. V gene TRBV27 combines with J gene TRBJ1-1; a weak D match, TRBD1 (6 bases). CDR1 and CDR2 (germline): MNHEY, SMNVEV (reference sequence). Between the trimmed V and J ends, which lost 5 bases and 2 bases, there was a span of 12 bases. The CDR3 runs to 14 residues. CDR3 region: CASSVQGPNTEAFF. CDR3 nucleotides: TGTGCCAGCAGTGTACAGGGACCAAACACTGAAGCTTTCTTT.

The V gene is TRBV7-2, the J gene TRBJ1-5, with TRBD1 matching over 7 bases. Germline V gene sequence: CDR1 SGHTA, CDR2 FQGNSA. Trimming cost V 3 bases and J 6 bases; bases outside gene matches: 8. The CDR3 consists of 15 residues. The CDR3 coding sequence is TGTGCCAGCAGCTTTTTAACAGGGGCGGGTCAGCCCCAGCATTTT. Translation: CASSFLTGAGQPQHF.

This chain uses TRBV4-1 with TRBJ1-1, with a tentative D call TRBD1 (5 bases). Trimming took 5 bases from V and 7 from J, leaving 20 bases between them. Germline V gene sequence: CDR1 MGHRA, CDR2 YSYEKL. The CDR3 has 15 amino acids. In DNA form, the CDR3 reads TGCGCCAGCAGCGATAGGACGGGGGGTAGAAATGAAGCTTTCTTT. Translation gives CASSDRTGGRNEAFF.

This clone was detected only a few times. The rearrangement joins TRBV5-1 to TRBJ2-5; TRBD2 aligns across 8 bases. V lost 3 bases to trimming and J lost 5 bases; unmatched junction nucleotides: 9. This CDR3 comprises 15 residues. Germline CDR1 is SGHRS and CDR2 is YFSETQ. The CDR3 loop is CASSSLGLAWETQYF. The DNA for the CDR3 is TGCGCCAGCAGCTCTTTAGGACTAGCTTGGGAGACCCAGTACTTC.

With regard to this clone: The junction shows a germline mismatch at one end, possibly a read error. J is TRBJ2-1 and V is TRBV2, with D possibly matching TRBD2 (7 bases). Germline CDR1 and CDR2: SNHLY and FYNNEI. The CDR3 spans 15 residues. The CDR3 is CASSEGGGLYNEQFF. The CDR3 DNA is TGTGCCAGCAGCGAAGGGGGGGGCCTATACAATGAGCAGTTCTTC.

The rearrangement joins TRBV25-1 to TRBJ2-6; D is uncertain. CDR3 length: 18 residues. CDR1 is MGHDK and CDR2 is SYGVNS in the germline V gene. Between the trimmed V and J ends, which lost 3 bases and 0 bases, there was a span of 15 bases. The CDR3 coding sequence is TGTGCCAGCAGTGAGTCGGCAGATCCTAGCTCTGGGGCCAACGTCCTGACTTTC. As protein: CASSESADPSSGANVLTF.

This clone has a handful of counts. The chain recombines TRBV7-2 with TRBJ1-1; D call uncertain. The CDR3 loop spans 14 amino acids. In germline, CDR1 is SGHTA, CDR2 FQGNSA. V lost 2 bases and J lost 5, with 12 bases in between. CDR3 in DNA: TGTGCCAGCAGCTTATTTGCTTGGCGGACTGAAGCTTTCTTT. As protein: CASSLFAWRTEAFF.

The J gene is TRBJ1-2, the V gene TRBV10-3; a possible D gene is TRBD1 (5 bases). Germline CDR1 ENHRY, CDR2 SYGVKD. The ends were cut back, 0 bases at V and 8 bases at J, with 10 bases in the middle. This CDR3 spans 13 amino acids. CDR3 residues: CAISESPGYGYTF. DNA for the CDR3: TGTGCCATCAGTGAGTCCCCAGGGTACGGCTACACCTTC.

The J gene is TRBJ2-7, the V gene TRBV29-1, with 10 bases that match TRBD2. V gave up 7 bases and J gave up 6 bases; unmatched junction bases: 6. Germline-derived CDR1 and CDR2 are SQVTM and ANQGSEA. The CDR3 has 12 residues. CDR3 in DNA: TGCAGCGCAGCGGGGGGGCAGTTCGAGCAGTACTTC. This codes for CSAAGGQFEQYF.

The genes are TRBV2 and TRBJ1-1, with unresolved D. From germline, CDR1 is SNHLY and CDR2 FYNNEI. CDR3 length: 11 residues. The V and J ends lost 4 bases and 6 bases respectively, with 6 bases between them. The CDR3 is CASSAESEAFF. CDR3 DNA: TGTGCCAGCAGTGCCGAGTCTGAAGCTTTCTTT.

A few counts support this clone. The J gene is TRBJ1-5, the V gene TRBV15; no definite D call. Germline CDR1 and CDR2: LNHNV and YYDKDF (reference sequence). Trimming took off 1 base at V and 3 bases at J, with 13 bases between the two ends. This CDR3 has 16 residues. CDR3 in amino acids: CATSRGREILNQPQHF. CDR3 coding DNA: TGTGCCACCAGCAGAGGCCGGGAGATCCTCAATCAGCCCCAGCATTTT.

The chain employs TRBV7-9 and TRBJ1-4; 7 bases match TRBD1. The trim removed 6 bases at V and 7 bases at J, leaving 8 bases unmatched. This CDR3 spans 14 amino acids. Germline values: CDR1 SEHNR, CDR2 FQNEAQ (reference sequence). The CDR3: CASRGDSPGEKLFF. The CDR3 DNA follows: TGTGCCAGCAGAGGGGACAGTCCGGGTGAAAAACTGTTTTTT. The complete variable domain, with remaining parts taken from reference TRBV7-9 and TRBJ1-4, reads DTGVSQNPRHKITKRGQNVTFRCDPISEHNRLYWYRQTLGQGPEFLTYFQNEAQLEKSRLLSDRFSAERPKGSFSTLEIQRTEQGDSAMYLCASRGDSPGEKLFFGSGTQLSVL.

V and J are TRBV13 and TRBJ2-5, with D perhaps matching TRBD1 (5 bases). CDR3 length equals 14 residues. Per the germline V gene, CDR1 is PRHDT and CDR2 is FYEKMQ (reference sequence). Trimming took 5 bases from V and 2 from J, leaving 12 bases between them. The CDR3 spells CASSPRQRQETQYF. The CDR3 DNA sequence: TGTGCCAGCAGCCCACGACAGCGACAAGAGACCCAGTACTTC.

The chain carries TRBV6-6 and TRBJ1-2; 8 nucleotides match TRBD1. Per germline, CDR1 MNHNY and CDR2 SVGAGI (reference sequence). This CDR3 is 15 amino acids long. V shed 2 bases and J 5 bases; nucleotides not matched to a gene: 7. CDR3 in DNA: TGTGCCAGCAGTTACCAAGGACAGGGCAGTTATGGCTACACCTTC. This gives the protein CASSYQGQGSYGYTF.

This clone has ten or more counts. The chain recombines TRBV4-1 with TRBJ1-4; perhaps TRBD1 as D (5 bases). Trimming removed 0 bases from V and 3 bases from J, with 8 bases in between. Germline V lookup: CDR1 MGHRA, CDR2 YSYEKL. The CDR3 length is 15 residues. The DNA of the CDR3 is TGCGCCAGCAGCCAAGATGGACATTCTAATGAAAAACTGTTTTTT. Translating gives CASSQDGHSNEKLFF.

This clone was observed a few times. The genes are TRBV6-5 and TRBJ1-6; 9 bases are shared with TRBD1. Trimming took 7 bases from V and 10 from J; bases not matched to a gene: 11. This CDR3 is built from 15 residues. Germline CDR1 reads MNHEY; CDR2 reads SVGAGI. The CDR3 sequence is CASTGVQGANSPLHF. The CDR3 DNA sequence: TGTGCCAGCACCGGTGTACAGGGGGCAAACTCACCCCTCCACTTT.

This clone was recorded a few times. The rearrangement uses TRBV7-9 and TRBJ2-7, with a weak D call TRBD2 (5 bases). This CDR3 is 14 amino acids long. Trimming stripped 5 bases from V and 0 bases from J, with 11 bases between. Germline CDR1 and CDR2: SEHNR and FQNEAQ (reference sequence). DNA of the CDR3: TGTGCCAGCAGCCCCTCCGGGGTCTCCTACGAGCAGTACTTC. Translating it yields CASSPSGVSYEQYF.

The chain couples TRBV24-1 to TRBJ1-1; D uncertain. Germline lookup yields CDR1 KGHDR and CDR2 SFDVKD. The length of the CDR3 is 13 residues. Trimming took 4 bases from V and 6 from J, leaving 11 bases between them. CDR3 loop: CATSDAMGPEAFF. CDR3 nucleotide sequence: TGTGCCACCAGTGACGCTATGGGCCCTGAAGCTTTCTTT.

The chain has TRBV7-2 and TRBJ2-5; D perhaps matches TRBD2 (6 bases). The CDR3 spans 14 residues. Germline-derived CDR1 and CDR2 are SGHTA and FQGNSA. The germline V and J ends were trimmed by 3 bases and 2 bases, with 10 bases remaining between them. Here the CDR3 reads CASSFPGLQETQYF. The CDR3 nucleotides are TGTGCCAGCAGCTTCCCGGGACTTCAAGAGACCCAGTACTTC.

The chain links TRBV2 to TRBJ2-3, with D unclear. Trimming took 8 bases from V and 0 from J, leaving 9 bases between them. This CDR3 contains 13 residues. Germline V gene sequence: CDR1 SNHLY, CDR2 FYNNEI. CDR3 region: CASRAISTDTQYF. The CDR3 nucleotides read TGTGCCAGCCGAGCAATTAGCACAGATACGCAGTATTTT.

V usage is TRBV9 and J usage is TRBJ2-5, with D possibly being TRBD1 (6 bases). The CDR3 is 13 residues long. CDR1 is SGDLS, CDR2 YYNGEE, per germline. Trimming took 4 bases from V and 2 from J, leaving 9 bases between them. The chain's CDR3 is CASSLRGQETQYF. The CDR3 DNA is TGTGCCAGCAGCTTAAGGGGGCAAGAGACCCAGTACTTC.

The V gene is TRBV5-4, the J gene TRBJ2-1; 13 bases fit TRBD2. CDR1 and CDR2 from the germline V gene are SGHNT and YYREEE (reference sequence). The length of the CDR3 is 16 residues. V lost 3 bases and J lost 6; bases outside the gene matches: 6. For the CDR3, the DNA is TGTGCCAGCAGCTCAGCCGGGACTAGCGGGGCCAATGAGCAGTTCTTC. Amino acid sequence: CASSSAGTSGANEQFF.

This clone was counted a few times. J is TRBJ1-4 and V is TRBV5-1; D unresolved. Germline CDR1 is SGHRS and CDR2 is YFSETQ. The CDR3 consists of 15 residues. V was trimmed by 7 bases and J by 0 bases, leaving 13 bases between them. CDR3 region: CASQSMGATNEKLFF. The CDR3 DNA follows: TGCGCCAGCCAATCCATGGGAGCAACTAATGAAAAACTGTTTTTT.

The rearrangement uses TRBV5-1 and TRBJ2-7; D possibly corresponds to TRBD2 (5 bases). This CDR3 is 15 amino acids long. V was clipped by 0 bases and J by 1 base, with 11 bases between them. Germline assignment: CDR1 SGHRS and CDR2 YFSETQ. The CDR3 DNA is TGCGCCAGCAGCTTGGCGAGAGGGCAGTCCTACGAGCAGTACTTC. The encoded protein is CASSLARGQSYEQYF.

The V call is TRBV4-1, the J call TRBJ1-3; 7 nucleotides match TRBD1. J lost 2 bases, V lost 6 bases, and 10 bases had no gene match. In germline, CDR1 is MGHRA, CDR2 YSYEKL. CDR3 length: 16 residues. The CDR3 DNA is TGCGCCAGCAGGGAGAACAGGGGCAGAACTGGAAACACCATATATTTT. Its translation is CASRENRGRTGNTIYF.

The rearrangement joins TRBV14 to TRBJ1-1; unclear D gene. The V gene lost 3 bases and the J gene lost 4 bases, with 18 bases spanning the gap. CDR3 size: 16 residues. Germline lookup yields CDR1 SGHDN and CDR2 FVKESK. The CDR3: CASSQIGRTRGTEAFF. CDR3 DNA: TGTGCCAGCAGCCAGATTGGACGGACCCGGGGCACTGAAGCTTTCTTT.

This clone showed up just once. V usage is TRBV6-5 and J usage is TRBJ1-4; D unclear. V was shortened by 6 bases and J by 6 bases, with 17 bases between the two germline ends. The CDR3 totals 15 residues. Looked up from germline, CDR1 is MNHEY and CDR2 is SVGAGI. The CDR3 reads CASRPAQGRYEKLFF. The CDR3 DNA reads TGTGCCAGCAGACCCGCTCAAGGGAGATATGAAAAACTGTTTTTT.

The chain has TRBV10-2 and TRBJ2-7; D might be TRBD1 (6 bases). Germline CDR1 WSHSY, CDR2 SAAADI. The V end was cut by 8 bases, the J end by 6 bases, with 20 bases between. The CDR3 consists of 14 residues. The CDR3: CASGRPGQSGEQYF. The CDR3 nucleotides read TGCGCCAGCGGAAGACCGGGACAATCGGGCGAGCAGTACTTC.

In its sample, this clone was seen a few times. This chain uses TRBV20-1 with TRBJ1-2; D gene unclear. The V gene's germline CDR1 is DFQATT and CDR2 SNEGSKA (reference sequence). The CDR3 is 12 residues long. V lost 3 bases and J 0 bases, leaving 5 bases between the germline ends. The CDR3 spells CSASKPNYGYTF. The CDR3 DNA is TGCAGTGCTAGTAAGCCTAACTATGGCTACACCTTC.

This sequence joins TRBV5-1 and TRBJ2-3; D is ambiguous. CDR3 length equals 15 residues. Between the trimmed V and J ends, which lost 0 bases and 4 bases, there was a span of 12 bases. Germline-derived CDR1 and CDR2 are SGHRS and YFSETQ. CDR3 DNA: TGCGCCAGCAGCTTGGGTGAATCCCGGGCAGATACGCAGTATTTT. Protein sequence: CASSLGESRADTQYF.

This clone was seen more than once but under ten times. In DNA, the CDR3 is TGTGCCAGCGGCCCCGGGACTCACACTGAAGCTTTCTTT. Protein product: CASGPGTHTEAFF. The rearrangement links TRBV6-6 to TRBJ1-1, with a tentative D call TRBD1 (5 bases). V lost 8 bases to trimming and J lost 3 bases, with 13 bases between them. Germline loops: CDR1 MNHNY, CDR2 SVGAGI (reference sequence). The CDR3 runs to 13 residues.